The present T cell receptor beta chain was sequenced within a study of T cell responses to AZD1222 COVID-19 vaccine. Broader study findings: Rises in breadth and depth of Spike-specific TCRs came after two AZD1222 doses. Possibly, clonal diversity was underestimated; donors were largely white British and included more females.

Worth noting for this clone: Antigen specificity is unknown.

TCRdb's table, derived via immunoSEQ multiplex PCR, lists solely in-frame clones and lacks some. The sample has 150,000 to 200,000 clones; more than 85% are singletons. Sequencing was performed on peripheral blood, taken on day 0 of AZD1222 vaccination. The sequence was collected from an adult in good health.

This CDR3 is CSVTLWATYEQYF. Here the CDR3 DNA reads TGCAGCGTCACTCTTTGGGCCACCTACGAGCAGTACTTC. The V and J genes are TRBV29-1 and TRBJ2-7; D is ambiguous. V lost 6 bases and J 2 bases, leaving 14 bases between the germline ends. Germline V lookup: CDR1 SQVTM, CDR2 ANQGSEA. The CDR3 is 13 residues long.